These 14 T cell receptor beta chains were all obtained from the same sample, sequenced in a study of Graves' ophthalmopathy and Graves' hyperthyroidism. Amplification from RNA transcripts yielded the TCR beta CDR3 regions. An opening RT-PCR round employed HTBI primers and preceded a second-round multiplex PCR. MiXCR, run by TCRdb on the multiplex PCR reads, gives a single entry per CDR3 protein. In the table there are about 220,000 distinct CDR3 sequences, around a fifth of which are singletons. Sequenced: peripheral blood. The receptor set was obtained from a woman aged 50 to 60 with Graves' ophthalmopathy.

This clonotype has ten or more counts. The J gene is TRBJ1-6, the V gene TRBV7-8; no clear D. The CDR3 runs 14 residues. Trimming cost V 6 bases and J 10 bases, with 16 bases left between them. Germline V gene sequence: CDR1 SGHVS, CDR2 FQNEAQ. CDR3 sequence: CASREGRPGSPLHF. The CDR3, as DNA: TGTGCCAGCAGGGAAGGAAGGCCTGGCTCACCCCTCCACTTT.

This clonotype was seen at least ten times. The rearrangement uses TRBV19 and TRBJ1-6; no reliable D call. Deletions cut 3 bases from V and 5 bases from J, with 8 bases between. Germline V gene sequence: CDR1 LNHDA, CDR2 SQIVND (reference sequence). The CDR3 has 14 residues. The CDR3 coding sequence is TGTGCCAGTAGTATTGGCCTCAATAATTCACCCCTCCACTTT. It yields the protein CASSIGLNNSPLHF.

The gene calls are TRBV12-3 or TRBV12-4 and TRBJ1-6, with 9 bases fitting TRBD1. V lost 6 bases, J lost 7 bases, and 4 bases stayed unmatched. This CDR3 has 14 amino acids. CDR3 bases: TGTGCCAGCAGCACCGACAGGGGGAATTCACCCCTCCACTTT. Protein: CASSTDRGNSPLHF.

In regard to this clonotype: A much larger clone differs by one base, so this may be a read error. The final CDR3 position lacks the conserved phenylalanine or tryptophan, pointing to a likely read error. The V and J genes are TRBV7-8 and TRBJ1-2; 8 nucleotides agree with TRBD1. The V gene's germline CDR1 is SGHVS and CDR2 FQNEAQ. The CDR3 covers 15 residues. V gave up 3 bases and J gave up 4 bases; unmatched junction bases: 7. The CDR3 sequence: CASSLAQGATYGYTI. The CDR3 DNA sequence: TGTGCCAGCAGCTTGGCCCAGGGGGCTACCTATGGCTACACCATC.

The CDR3 coding sequence is TGTGCCAGCAAGTTTAATGCGGGAGATATGGATGAGCAGTTCTTC. Protein product: CASKFNAGDMDEQFF. The chain recombines TRBV12-3 or TRBV12-4 with TRBJ2-1; 7 nucleotides agree with TRBD2. J gave up 8 bases and V 7 bases, and 14 bases lay outside the gene matches. The CDR3 runs to 15 residues.

This chain uses TRBV27 with TRBJ2-7, with D possibly called TRBD1 or TRBD2 (6 bases each). The V and J ends lost 6 bases and 4 bases respectively, with 16 bases between them. Germline V lookup: CDR1 MNHEY, CDR2 SMNVEV (reference sequence). The CDR3 has 14 amino acids. This chain's CDR3 is CASSNQGGLYEQYF. In nucleotides, the CDR3 is TGTGCCAGCAGCAACCAAGGGGGGCTATACGAGCAGTACTTC.

This chain links TRBV5-1 with TRBJ2-2; possibly TRBD2 for D (5 bases). CDR1 is SGHRS, CDR2 YFSETQ, per germline. The CDR3 spans 15 residues. V dropped 6 bases and J dropped 6 bases, with 18 bases sitting between them. This CDR3 reads CASTNAGEEAGELFF. DNA of the CDR3: TGCGCCAGCACCAACGCCGGGGAAGAGGCCGGGGAGCTGTTTTTT.

This chain connects TRBV6-2 or TRBV6-3 to TRBJ2-5; D ambiguous. Between the trimmed V and J ends, which lost 2 bases and 0 bases, there was a span of 10 bases. This CDR3 contains 15 residues. Germline values: CDR1 MNHEY, CDR2 SVGEGT. The CDR3 DNA is TGTGCCAGCAGTTACGTTGGTCTGTACCAAGAGACCCAGTACTTC. It translates to CASSYVGLYQETQYF.

This clonotype was found many times. The V call is TRBV20-1, the J call TRBJ2-7; TRBD2 might be the D (6 bases). This CDR3 is 13 amino acids long. Trimming took 6 bases from V and 3 from J, leaving 15 bases between them. CDR1 and CDR2 (germline): DFQATT, SNEGSKA (reference sequence). The CDR3: CSATGVSVYEQYF. The CDR3 region has the DNA TGCAGTGCCACGGGAGTTTCGGTCTACGAGCAGTACTTC.

Many counts were recorded for this clonotype. CDR3 bases: TGTGCCAGCAGCCCCGGACAAGCCCAGCCGGGTCCCATATATTTT. Its protein is CASSPGQAQPGPIYF. The rearrangement links TRBV6-1 to TRBJ1-3; TRBD1 is a possible D gene (5 bases). CDR3 length equals 15 residues. Trimming cost V 6 bases and J 11 bases, with 23 bases left between them. Germline-derived CDR1 and CDR2 are MNHNS and SASEGT.

In its sample, this clonotype was seen many times. This sequence joins TRBV2 and TRBJ2-5, with TRBD2 matching 10 bases. V shed 6 bases and J 2 bases; nucleotides not matched to a gene: 6. Germline V CDR1 and CDR2: SNHLY, FYNNEI. The length of the CDR3 is 15 residues. CDR3 bases: TGTGCCAGCAGGGTACTAGCGGGAACACAAGAGACCCAGTACTTC. Encoded protein: CASRVLAGTQETQYF.

This clonotype was detected ten times or more. The chain recombines TRBV7-8 with TRBJ1-5; perhaps TRBD1 as D (6 bases). CDR1 SGHVS and CDR2 FQNEAQ come from the germline V gene. The CDR3 loop spans 17 amino acids. V was shortened by 5 bases and J by 3 bases, with 20 bases between the two germline ends. CDR3 nucleotide sequence: TGTGCCAGCAGCCCCTATAGGTCGGGGGGGCCCAATCAGCCCCAGCATTTT. It yields the protein CASSPYRSGGPNQPQHF.

This clonotype came up many times. This rearrangement joins TRBV7-9 to TRBJ1-1; D is uncertain. CDR3 length equals 12 residues. Germline assignment: CDR1 SEHNR and CDR2 FQNEAQ (reference sequence). Trimming took off 9 bases at V and 5 bases at J, with 13 bases between the two ends. The DNA for the CDR3 is TGTGCCAGGGGAAGCCCGGGGACTGAAGCTTTCTTT. This sequence encodes CARGSPGTEAFF.

This clonotype has at least ten counts. CDR3 nucleotide sequence: TGTGCCAGCAGGGAAACCCCATCCTACGAGCAGTACTTC. This translates into CASRETPSYEQYF. The gene calls are TRBV6-1 and TRBJ2-7, with D unresolved. The CDR3 is 13 amino acids. Germline values: CDR1 MNHNS, CDR2 SASEGT. V dropped 6 bases and J dropped 1 base, with 10 bases sitting between them.